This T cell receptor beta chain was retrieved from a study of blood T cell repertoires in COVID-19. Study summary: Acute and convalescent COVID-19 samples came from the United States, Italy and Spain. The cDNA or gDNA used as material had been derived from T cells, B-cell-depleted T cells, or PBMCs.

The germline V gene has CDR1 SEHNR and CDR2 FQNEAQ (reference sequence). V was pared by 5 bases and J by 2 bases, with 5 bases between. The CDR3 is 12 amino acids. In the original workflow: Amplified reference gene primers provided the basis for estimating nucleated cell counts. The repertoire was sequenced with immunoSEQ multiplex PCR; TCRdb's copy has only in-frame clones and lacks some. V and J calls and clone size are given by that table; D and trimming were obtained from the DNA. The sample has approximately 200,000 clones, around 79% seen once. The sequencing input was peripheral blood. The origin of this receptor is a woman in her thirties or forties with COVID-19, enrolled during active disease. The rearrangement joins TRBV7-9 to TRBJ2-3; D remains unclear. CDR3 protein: CASSLSTDTQYF. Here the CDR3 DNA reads TGTGCCAGCAGCCTCTCCACAGATACGCAGTATTTT.